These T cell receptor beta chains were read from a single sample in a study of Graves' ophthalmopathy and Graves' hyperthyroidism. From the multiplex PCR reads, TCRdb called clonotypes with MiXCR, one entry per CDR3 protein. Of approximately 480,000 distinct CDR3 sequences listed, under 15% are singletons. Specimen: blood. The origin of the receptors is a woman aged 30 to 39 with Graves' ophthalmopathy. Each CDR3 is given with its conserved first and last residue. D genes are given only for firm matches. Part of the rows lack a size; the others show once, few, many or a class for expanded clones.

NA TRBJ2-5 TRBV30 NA CAWSVLAGAKTQYF TGTGCCTGGAGTGTACTTGCAGGGGCGAAGACCCAGTACTTC
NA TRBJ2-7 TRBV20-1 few CRALDRTTGTSSYEQYF TGCAGAGCCCTAGACCGAACGACGGGGACAAGCTCCTACGAGCAGTACTTC
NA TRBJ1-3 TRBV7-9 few CASSGWDNSGNTIYF TGTGCCAGCAGCGGGTGGGACAACTCTGGAAACACCATATATTTT
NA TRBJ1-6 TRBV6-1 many CASSDLEGSNSPLHF TGTGCCAGCAGTGATTTGGAGGGCTCTAATTCACCCCTCCACTTT
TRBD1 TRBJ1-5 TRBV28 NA CASSLTGGERLGNQPQHF TGTGCCAGCAGTTTAACAGGGGGCGAGCGACTAGGGAATCAGCCCCAGCATTTT
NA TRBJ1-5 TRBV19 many CASCPDQISSNQPQHF TGTGCCAGTTGTCCGGACCAGATTTCTAGCAATCAGCCCCAGCATTTT
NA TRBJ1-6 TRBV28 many CASSRGGTPLHF TGTGCCAGCTCCCGAGGGGGAACACCCCTCCACTTT
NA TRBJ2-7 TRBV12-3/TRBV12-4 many CASSAGTQGDEQYF TGTGCCAGCAGTGCCGGGACTCAAGGGGACGAGCAGTACTTC
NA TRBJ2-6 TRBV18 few CASSLRGPSSGANVLTF TGTGCCAGCTCACTTCGGGGCCCGAGCTCTGGGGCCAACGTCCTGACTTTC
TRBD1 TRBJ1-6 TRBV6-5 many CASSYSSGGTGSRNSPLHF TGTGCCAGCAGTTACTCATCTGGCGGGACAGGGAGTCGGAATTCACCCCTCCACTTT
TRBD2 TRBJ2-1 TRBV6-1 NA CASSGTSGSGYNEQFF TGTGCCAGCAGTGGGACTAGCGGGAGTGGGTACAATGAGCAGTTCTTC
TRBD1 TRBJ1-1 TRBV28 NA CASTGTGGEWGTEAFF TGTGCCAGCACCGGGACAGGGGGCGAATGGGGCACTGAAGCTTTCTTT
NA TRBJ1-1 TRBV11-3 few CASSSGEGRDTEAFF TGTGCCAGCAGCTCCGGGGAGGGAAGGGACACTGAAGCTTTCTTT
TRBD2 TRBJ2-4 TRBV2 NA CASSKSGVGNIKYF TGTGCCAGCAGCAAAAGCGGGGTAGGAAACATTAAGTACTTC
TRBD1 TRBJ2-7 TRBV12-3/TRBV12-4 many CASSRAGTGGYEQYF TGTGCCAGCAGTCGTGCGGGGACAGGGGGTTACGAGCAGTACTTC
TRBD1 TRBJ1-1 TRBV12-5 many CASGKQGGNTEAFF TGTGCTAGTGGTAAACAGGGGGGGAACACTGAAGCTTTCTTT
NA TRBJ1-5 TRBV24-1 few CATSDSGSGADSNQPQHF TGTGCCACCAGTGATTCGGGTTCAGGGGCCGATAGCAATCAGCCCCAGCATTTT
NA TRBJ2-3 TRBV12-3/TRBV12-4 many CASTSTTGGTDTQYF TGTGCCAGCACCAGTACCACTGGGGGCACAGATACGCAGTATTTT
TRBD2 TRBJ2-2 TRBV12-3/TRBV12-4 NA CASSLTSGYGELFF TGTGCCAGCAGTTTGACTAGCGGGTACGGGGAGCTGTTTTTT
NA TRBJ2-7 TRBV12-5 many CASGLALANRGHEQYF TGTGCTAGTGGTTTGGCACTAGCTAACAGGGGCCACGAGCAGTACTTC
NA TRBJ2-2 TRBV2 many CASSSHPGLKLFF TGTGCCAGCAGTTCCCATCCAGGACTAAAGCTGTTTTTT
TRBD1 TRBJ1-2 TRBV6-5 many CASSYSFGQGSRYGYTF TGTGCCAGCAGTTACTCATTCGGACAGGGTAGCCGATATGGCTACACCTTC
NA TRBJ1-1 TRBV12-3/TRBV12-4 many CASSLTASNTEAFF TGTGCCAGCAGTTTGACAGCCTCGAACACTGAAGCTTTCTTT
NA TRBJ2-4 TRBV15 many CATTPEGRRNIKYF TGTGCCACCACTCCAGAGGGTAGGCGGAACATTAAGTACTTC
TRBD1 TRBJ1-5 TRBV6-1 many CAIWTGGQPQHF TGTGCCATCTGGACAGGGGGACAGCCCCAGCATTTT
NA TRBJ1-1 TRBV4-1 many CASSQGLGNTEAFF TGTGCCAGCAGTCAGGGTTTGGGGAACACTGAAGCTTTCTTT
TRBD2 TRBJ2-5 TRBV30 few CAWRKLAGGETQYF TGTGCCTGGAGAAAACTAGCGGGAGGAGAGACCCAGTACTTC
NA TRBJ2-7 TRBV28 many CASVLMAAGYEQYF TGTGCCAGCGTTTTAATGGCAGCCGGTTACGAGCAGTACTTC
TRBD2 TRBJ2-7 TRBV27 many CASSAGLAGLKGEQYF TGTGCCAGCAGTGCGGGACTAGCGGGACTAAAGGGGGAGCAGTACTTC
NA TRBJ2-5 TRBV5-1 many CASSSTPEETQYF TGCGCCAGCAGTTCCACGCCAGAGGAGACCCAGTACTTC